These T cell receptor beta chains were read from a single sample in a study of CD8 T cells in Susac syndrome. TCRdb itself ran the immunoSEQ multiplex PCR reads through MiXCR, one entry per CDR3 protein. The table has 150,000 to 200,000 distinct CDR3 sequences, approximately 94% seen once; the top ten hold 0.08% to 0.095%. The sequenced sample consisted of CD4+ T cells from PBMCs. These receptor sequences come from a human donor with multiple sclerosis. Each CDR3 is given with its conserved first and last residue. The order of the fields is clone size, D gene, J gene, V gene, CDR3 DNA, CDR3 protein. A D gene is named only where the DNA matches it firmly. Not all rows give a size; the values are once, few, many and, for expanded clones, a class.

- TRBD2 TRBJ2-3 TRBV29-1 TGCAGCGTCACACTAGCGGCCCCAGATACGCAGTATTTT CSVTLAAPDTQYF
- TRBD1 TRBJ1-5 TRBV5-6 TGTGCCAGCAGCTTGGCCGGGACAGGGGTAGATCAGCCCCAGCATTTT CASSLAGTGVDQPQHF
once - TRBJ1-2 TRBV4-2 TGTGCCAGCAGCCAAGTTTTTCGGGGCTACGATGGCTACACCTTC CASSQVFRGYDGYTF
- - TRBJ1-4 TRBV10-3 TGTGCCATCAGTGACAGGACGGTGAATGAAAAACTGTTTTTT CAISDRTVNEKLFF
- TRBD2 TRBJ2-1 TRBV4-1 TGCGCCAGCAGCCCGGTCCCTCAGCGGGAGGGCCTAAATGAGCAGTTCTTC CASSPVPQREGLNEQFF
- - TRBJ2-1 TRBV24-1 TGTGCCACCAGTGATTTCGCGGGGCTCGATGAGCAGTTCTTC CATSDFAGLDEQFF
- - TRBJ2-5 TRBV28 TGTGCCAGCAGTTTCCCTACACCGTACCAAGAGACCCAGTACTTC CASSFPTPYQETQYF
- TRBD1 TRBJ1-2 TRBV9 TGTGCCAGCAGCGAGACCCCGGGGACAGACTATGGCTACACCTTC CASSETPGTDYGYTF
- TRBD1 TRBJ2-7 TRBV19 TGTGCCAGTAGTATGTCCCGGGACAGCTACGAGCAGTACTTC CASSMSRDSYEQYF
once - TRBJ1-5 TRBV28 TGTGCCAGCAGCTCTCCAGGGAGCAATCAGCCCCAGCATTTT CASSSPGSNQPQHF
- - TRBJ2-5 TRBV7-9 TGTGCCAGCAGCACCGGGTCGCTGGAGACCCAGTACTTC CASSTGSLETQYF
- - TRBJ1-1 TRBV7-2 TGTGCCAGCAGGTTGGGGCCCAGGGCGAACACTGAAGCTTTCTTT CASRLGPRANTEAFF
- TRBD2 TRBJ2-7 TRBV7-9 TGTGCCAGCAGCTTAGGGGGCCCCCGGACTAGCGGAGACAGCTACGAGCAGTACTTC CASSLGGPRTSGDSYEQYF
- - TRBJ1-2 TRBV28 TGTGCCAGCAGTGCGGGGTTCGGCTATGGCTACACCTTC CASSAGFGYGYTF
- - TRBJ1-2 TRBV4-3 TGCGCCAGCAGCCAAGATTACGATGGTCGACCGATCTTTTTC CASSQDYDGRPIFF
- TRBD2 TRBJ2-3 TRBV14 TGTGCCAGCAGCCAAGTCGGCGGGAGAACAGATACGCAGTATTTT CASSQVGGRTDTQYF
once TRBD2 TRBJ2-2 TRBV2 TGTGCCAGCAGTGACGTTCCAGGGTACTTTAGCGGGAGGGCCCCCGGGGAGCTGTTTTTT CASSDVPGYFSGRAPGELFF
few - TRBJ2-7 TRBV6-5 TGTGCCAGCAGTTACTTGGGGGAGCAGTACTTC CASSYLGEQYF
- TRBD1 TRBJ1-1 TRBV5-1 TGCGCCAGCAGCCCCGGGCGGGACAGGAACGCTGAAGCTTTCTTT CASSPGRDRNAEAFF
- - TRBJ2-1 TRBV29-1 TGCAGCGTTGGTTGGACCGGGCGTAATGAGCAGTTCTTC CSVGWTGRNEQFF
- - TRBJ2-6 TRBV24-1 TGTGCCACCAGTGCCTCTTGGGGCCAGGGGTCCCCTTCCGGGGCCAACGTCCTGACTTTC CATSASWGQGSPSGANVLTF
- TRBD1 TRBJ1-3 TRBV7-9 TGTGCCAGCAGCAACCCTCGCCGCGGACAGGGAGGTGGAAACACCATATATTTT CASSNPRRGQGGGNTIYF
- TRBD2 TRBJ2-3 TRBV20-1 TGCAGTGCTAGCCCTAGCGGGAGAACAGATACGCAGTATTTT CSASPSGRTDTQYF
- - TRBJ2-5 TRBV19 TGTGCCAGTAGTACCCCATCACAGGGTAGGGAGACCCAGTACTTC CASSTPSQGRETQYF
- - TRBJ1-4 TRBV3-1 TGTGCCAGCAGCCAAGACGAGGGGGAAAAACTGTTTTTT CASSQDEGEKLFF
- TRBD1 TRBJ1-1 TRBV12-3/TRBV12-4 TGTGCCAGCAGTTTCCTGCGGACAGGTTTCATGAACACTGAAGCTTTCTTT CASSFLRTGFMNTEAFF
few - TRBJ2-7 TRBV3-1 TGTGCCAGCAGCCAAGATAGGGCTGAGCAGTACTTC CASSQDRAEQYF
- - TRBJ1-6 TRBV3-1 TGTGCCAGCACCTCCCGTGGGGGAAGCAATTCACCCCTCCACTTT CASTSRGGSNSPLHF
- TRBD1 TRBJ1-1 TRBV7-9 TGTGCCAGCAGCCTCCGACAGGGGTTTTTCACTGAAGCTTTCTTT CASSLRQGFFTEAFF
- TRBD2 TRBJ2-1 TRBV7-9 TGTGCCACAACTCCCGGGGGGACCCCCGGATCTCATGAGCAGTTCTTC CATTPGGTPGSHEQFF
- - TRBJ1-5 TRBV10-3 TGTGCCATCAAGGGTATCAATCAGCCCCAGCATTTT CAIKGINQPQHF
- TRBD2 TRBJ2-7 TRBV5-6 TGTGCCAGCAGCTTCGGACTAGCGGGAGACGAGCAGTACTTC CASSFGLAGDEQYF
- - TRBJ2-2 TRBV27 TGTGCCAGCACGGACCCGGGGGACACCGGGGAGCTGTTTTTT CASTDPGDTGELFF
- - TRBJ1-2 TRBV25-1 TGTGCCAGCAGTGAGGATCGGAGGGTGGTCTACACCTTC CASSEDRRVVYTF
- - TRBJ1-1 TRBV6-2/TRBV6-3 TGTGCCAGCAGTAAGATCGGACAGTGGGACACTGAAGCTTTCTTT CASSKIGQWDTEAFF
- - TRBJ1-2 TRBV27 TGTGCCAGCAGTTTATACGGCGGCATCGAGGGCTACACCTTC CASSLYGGIEGYTF
- TRBD1 TRBJ1-1 TRBV10-3 TGTGCCATCAGTACGGGACAGGGCCCTGAAGCTTTCTTT CAISTGQGPEAFF